A single sample gave rise to the 3 T cell receptor beta chains below, sequenced in a study of blood T cell repertoires in COVID-19. TCRdb keeps only in-frame clones here, not all; method: immunoSEQ multiplex PCR. Of over 250,000 clones in the sample, roughly 87% were seen once. The sample taken for sequencing was PBMCs or T cells enriched from blood (not recorded which). The receptors were gathered from a woman aged 18-29 years who had recovered from COVID-19.

The chain employs TRBV27 and TRBJ1-3, with TRBD1 identical over 7 bases. Germline values: CDR1 MNHEY, CDR2 SMNVEV (reference sequence). CDR3 length: 17 amino acids. V lost 3 bases and J lost 0; bases outside the gene matches: 8. The CDR3: CASSLAAGQPSGNTIYF. In DNA, the CDR3 is TGTGCCAGCAGTTTGGCCGCGGGACAGCCCTCTGGAAACACCATATATTTT.

CDR3 sequence reads: CASSFFTGTGNIQYF. For the CDR3, the DNA is TGTGCCAGCAGTTTTTTTACAGGGACGGGAAACATTCAGTACTTC. The rearrangement joins TRBV6-2 or TRBV6-3 to TRBJ2-4; D may be TRBD1 (6 bases). This CDR3 is built from 15 residues. Deletions cut 4 bases from V and 6 bases from J, with 16 bases between. The germline CDR1 and CDR2 sequences are MNHEY and SVGEGT.

The chain employs TRBV9 and TRBJ2-3; TRBD2 agrees at 9 bases. Germline V gene lookup returns CDR1 SGDLS and CDR2 YYNGEE. V was pared by 0 bases and J by 3 bases, with 5 bases of the junction left unmatched. This CDR3 is 16 amino acids long. The CDR3 loop reads CASSVGGGRGTDTQYF. The CDR3 DNA reads TGTGCCAGCAGCGTAGGGGGCGGGAGGGGGACAGATACGCAGTATTTT. The entire variable domain, with the rest obtained from reference TRBV9 and TRBJ2-3, is as follows: DSGVTQTPKHLITATGQRVTLRCSPRSGDLSVYWYQQSLDQGLQFLIQYYNGEERAKGNILERFSAQQFPDLHSELNLSSLELGDSALYFCASSVGGGRGTDTQYFGPGTRLTVL.